This T cell receptor beta chain was observed in a study of somatic mutations in cytotoxic T cells in rheumatoid arthritis. Remarks on this clone: At the DNA level, this CDR3 is encoded by other sequences in the same sample as well.

This CDR3 is 13 amino acids long. The germline gives CDR1 SGHDT, CDR2 YYEEEE. Trimming took 1 base from V and 5 from J, leaving 9 bases between them. Produced via immunoSEQ multiplex PCR; TCRdb's table is partial and in-frame only. This sample has around 20,000 clones, with around 86% found just once. The source is a man between 18 and 29 years old with rheumatoid arthritis. Sequencing was performed on CD8+ T cells sorted from blood. V is TRBV5-6 and J is TRBJ2-5; D is uncertain. DNA of the CDR3: TGTGCCAGCAGCTTGACGCTTGTCGAGACCCAGTACTTC. Translated, it gives CASSLTLVETQYF.